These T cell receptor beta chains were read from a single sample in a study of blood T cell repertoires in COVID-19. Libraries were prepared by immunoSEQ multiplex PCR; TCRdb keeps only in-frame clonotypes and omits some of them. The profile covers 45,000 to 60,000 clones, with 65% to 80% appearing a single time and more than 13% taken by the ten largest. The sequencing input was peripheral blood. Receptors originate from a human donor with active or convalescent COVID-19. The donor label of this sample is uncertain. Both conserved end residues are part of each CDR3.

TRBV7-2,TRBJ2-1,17,CASSLGMAGSSYNEQFF
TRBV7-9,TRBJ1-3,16,CASSLEGGQGLNTIYF
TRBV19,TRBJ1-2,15,CASSDGVDRGGGYTF
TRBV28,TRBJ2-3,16,CASSLGQVLLTDTQYF
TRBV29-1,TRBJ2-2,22,CSVEHSPRRTSGVGLRTGELFF
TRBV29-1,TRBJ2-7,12,CSVTGGKYEQYF
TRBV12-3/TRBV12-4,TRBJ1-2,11,CASSLDTGYTF
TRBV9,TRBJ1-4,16,CASSVAPQGSNEKLFF
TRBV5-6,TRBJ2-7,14,CASSIPGDPYEQYF
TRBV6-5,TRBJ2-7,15,CASSYSLGGSYEQYF
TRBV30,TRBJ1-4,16,CARRGGGGLGHEKLFF
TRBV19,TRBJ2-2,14,CASSTQGNTGELFF
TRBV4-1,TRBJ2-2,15,CAPSLSGGGPGELFF
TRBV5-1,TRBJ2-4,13,CARVEGGKNIQYF
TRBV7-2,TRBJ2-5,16,CASSLGPLAERGTQYF
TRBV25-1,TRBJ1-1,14,CASSSFGGNTEAFF
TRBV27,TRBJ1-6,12,CASRGPGSPLHF
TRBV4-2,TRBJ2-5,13,CASSQEVGETQYF
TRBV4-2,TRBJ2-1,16,CASSQVGLAGRNEQFF
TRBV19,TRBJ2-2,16,CASSVQGTRVTGELFF
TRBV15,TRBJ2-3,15,CATSRGSGATDTQYF
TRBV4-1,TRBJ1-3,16,CASSPPGRGSGNTIYF
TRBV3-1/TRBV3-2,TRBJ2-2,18,CASSRGTSGRADTGELFF
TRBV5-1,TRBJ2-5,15,CASSPRRGVQETQYF
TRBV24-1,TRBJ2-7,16,CATSDSRLAGRYEQYF
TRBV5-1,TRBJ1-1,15,CASSLYQGGNTEAFF
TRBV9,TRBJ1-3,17,CASSFSGTGLSGNTIYF
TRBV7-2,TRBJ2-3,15,CASSLALLRADTQYF
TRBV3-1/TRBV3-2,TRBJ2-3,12,CASSLGRDTQYF
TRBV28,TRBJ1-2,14,CASTVDRGVDGYTF
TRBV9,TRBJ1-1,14,CASSVVDRNTEAFF
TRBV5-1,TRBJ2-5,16,CASSGAGVTGQETQYF
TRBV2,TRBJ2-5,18,CASSGSGLALPNQETQYF
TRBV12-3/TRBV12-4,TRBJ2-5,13,CASSGGLGETQYF
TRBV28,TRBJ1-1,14,CASSLGRVATEAFF
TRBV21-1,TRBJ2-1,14,CASKRAGLGNEQFF
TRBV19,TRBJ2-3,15,CASSSRKGNTDTQYF